Listed below are T cell receptor beta chains from one sample, sequenced in a study of control samples from healthy donors and cancer patients. Only in-frame clones appear in the TCRdb table, and some are missing; sequencing was by immunoSEQ multiplex PCR. Here the sample spans under 450,000 clones, approximately 92% being singletons. The specimen sequenced was PBMCs. Every receptor here comes from a man aged 35 to 55 with head and neck cancer. CDR3s include the opening cysteine and the closing phenylalanine or tryptophan. A D gene is named only where the DNA matches it firmly. Only part of the rows carry a size: once, few, many, or a class if the clone is expanded.

d_call: TRBD1
v_call: TRBV5-4
j_call: TRBJ2-7
clone_size: .
cdr3_aa: CASSLDRGSSYEQYF
cdr3_nt: TGTGCCAGCAGCTTGGACAGGGGAAGCTCCTACGAGCAGTACTTC

d_call: TRBD1
v_call: TRBV2
j_call: TRBJ2-2
clone_size: .
cdr3_aa: CASSEKEDRDFPGELFF
cdr3_nt: TGTGCCAGCAGTGAGAAAGAGGACAGGGATTTCCCCGGGGAGCTGTTTTTT

d_call: TRBD1
v_call: TRBV6-5
j_call: TRBJ2-7
clone_size: .
cdr3_aa: CASSRQGNEQYF
cdr3_nt: TGTGCCAGCTCCCGACAGGGCAACGAGCAGTACTTC

d_call: TRBD1
v_call: TRBV5-5
j_call: TRBJ1-2
clone_size: .
cdr3_aa: CASSHAGQGNYGYTF
cdr3_nt: TGTGCCAGCAGCCATGCGGGACAGGGGAACTATGGCTACACCTTC

d_call: .
v_call: TRBV5-8
j_call: TRBJ2-7
clone_size: .
cdr3_aa: CASSSINPYEQYF
cdr3_nt: TGTGCCAGCAGCTCAATAAACCCCTACGAGCAGTACTTC

d_call: TRBD2
v_call: TRBV28
j_call: TRBJ2-7
clone_size: .
cdr3_aa: CASKFPASGSDEQYF
cdr3_nt: TGTGCCAGCAAGTTTCCGGCTAGCGGGTCGGACGAGCAGTACTTC

d_call: .
v_call: TRBV7-9
j_call: TRBJ2-7
clone_size: .
cdr3_aa: CASSSSRETTYEQYF
cdr3_nt: TGTGCCAGCAGCTCCTCCCGAGAGACGACCTACGAGCAGTACTTC

d_call: TRBD1
v_call: TRBV19
j_call: TRBJ2-6
clone_size: .
cdr3_aa: CASSIGQGMGTNVLTF
cdr3_nt: TGTGCCAGTAGTATCGGACAGGGAATGGGGACTAACGTCCTGACTTTC

d_call: .
v_call: TRBV7-9
j_call: TRBJ2-7
clone_size: .
cdr3_aa: CASSLARPAYEQYF
cdr3_nt: TGTGCCAGCAGCTTAGCCAGGCCCGCCTACGAGCAGTACTTC

d_call: .
v_call: TRBV23-1
j_call: TRBJ1-5
clone_size: few
cdr3_aa: CASSPADRHDQPQHF
cdr3_nt: TGCGCCAGCAGTCCCGCCGACAGACACGATCAGCCCCAGCATTTT

d_call: .
v_call: TRBV7-9
j_call: TRBJ2-5
clone_size: once
cdr3_aa: CASSSLLGGEETQYF
cdr3_nt: TGTGCCAGCAGCTCGCTTTTAGGTGGGGAAGAGACCCAGTACTTC

d_call: TRBD2
v_call: TRBV2
j_call: TRBJ2-7
clone_size: .
cdr3_aa: CASSDKTSGDYEQYF
cdr3_nt: TGTGCCAGCAGTGACAAAACTAGCGGTGACTACGAGCAGTACTTC

d_call: .
v_call: TRBV4-3
j_call: TRBJ2-7
clone_size: .
cdr3_aa: CASSQRALGEQYF
cdr3_nt: TGCGCCAGCAGCCAAAGAGCATTGGGCGAGCAGTACTTC

d_call: .
v_call: TRBV30
j_call: TRBJ1-1
clone_size: .
cdr3_aa: CAWSRDGNTEAFF
cdr3_nt: TGTGCCTGGAGTCGGGACGGGAACACTGAAGCTTTCTTT

d_call: TRBD1
v_call: TRBV28
j_call: TRBJ1-2
clone_size: few
cdr3_aa: CASSDMGQAGWMLYGYTF
cdr3_nt: TGTGCCAGCAGCGATATGGGACAGGCAGGGTGGATGTTGTATGGCTACACCTTC

d_call: .
v_call: TRBV12-3/TRBV12-4
j_call: TRBJ2-3
clone_size: .
cdr3_aa: CASSLAAIDTQYF
cdr3_nt: TGTGCCAGCAGTTTAGCAGCCATAGATACGCAGTATTTT

d_call: .
v_call: TRBV12-3/TRBV12-4
j_call: TRBJ1-1
clone_size: .
cdr3_aa: CASGVWAEAFF
cdr3_nt: TGTGCCAGTGGGGTTTGGGCTGAAGCTTTCTTT

d_call: .
v_call: TRBV2
j_call: TRBJ2-1
clone_size: .
cdr3_aa: CASSLARNEQFF
cdr3_nt: TGTGCCAGCAGTTTAGCCAGGAATGAGCAGTTCTTC

d_call: .
v_call: TRBV4-1
j_call: TRBJ1-1
clone_size: .
cdr3_aa: CASSQTGTLNTEAFF
cdr3_nt: TGCGCCAGCAGCCAGACCGGGACACTGAACACTGAAGCTTTCTTT

d_call: .
v_call: TRBV24-1
j_call: TRBJ2-2
clone_size: .
cdr3_aa: CATSETGPRNTGELFF
cdr3_nt: TGTGCCACCAGTGAAACGGGACCCCGGAACACCGGGGAGCTGTTTTTT

d_call: .
v_call: TRBV2
j_call: TRBJ1-4
clone_size: .
cdr3_aa: CASSGSGVRGEKLFF
cdr3_nt: TGTGCCAGCAGTGGTTCCGGGGTTCGGGGGGAAAAACTGTTTTTT

d_call: .
v_call: TRBV11-3
j_call: TRBJ2-7
clone_size: .
cdr3_aa: CASSLTQGHEQYF
cdr3_nt: TGTGCCAGCAGCTTAACCCAAGGCCACGAGCAGTACTTC